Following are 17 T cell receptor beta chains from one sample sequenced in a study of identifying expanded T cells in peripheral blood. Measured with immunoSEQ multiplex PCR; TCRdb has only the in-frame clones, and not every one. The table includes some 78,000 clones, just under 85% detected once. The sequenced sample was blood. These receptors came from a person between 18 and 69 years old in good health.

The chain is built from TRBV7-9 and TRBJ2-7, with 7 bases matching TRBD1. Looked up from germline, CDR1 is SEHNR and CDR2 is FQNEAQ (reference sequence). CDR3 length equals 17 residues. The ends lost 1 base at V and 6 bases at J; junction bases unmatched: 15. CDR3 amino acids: CASSLDLGRRQGTEQYF. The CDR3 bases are TGTGCCAGCAGCTTAGATTTAGGCCGGAGACAGGGTACCGAGCAGTACTTC.

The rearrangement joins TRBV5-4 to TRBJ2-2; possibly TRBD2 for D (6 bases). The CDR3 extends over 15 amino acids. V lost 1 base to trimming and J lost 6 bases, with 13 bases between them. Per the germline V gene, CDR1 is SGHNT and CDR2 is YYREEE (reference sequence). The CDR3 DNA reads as TGTGCCAGCAGCTTGTCCAGGGAGGCGGCCGGGGAGCTGTTTTTT. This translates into CASSLSREAAGELFF.

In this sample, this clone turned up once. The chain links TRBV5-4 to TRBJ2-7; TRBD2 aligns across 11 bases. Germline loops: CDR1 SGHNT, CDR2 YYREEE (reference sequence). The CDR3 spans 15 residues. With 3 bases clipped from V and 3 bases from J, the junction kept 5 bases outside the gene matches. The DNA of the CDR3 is TGTGCCAGCAGCTGGGGACTAGCGGCAGACTACGAGCAGTACTTC. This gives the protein CASSWGLAADYEQYF.

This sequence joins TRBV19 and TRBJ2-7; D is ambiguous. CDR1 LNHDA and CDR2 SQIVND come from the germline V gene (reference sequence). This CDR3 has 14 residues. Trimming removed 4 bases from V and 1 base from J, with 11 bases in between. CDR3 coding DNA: TGTGCCAGTAGTAGGGCGGATATATCCTACGAGCAGTACTTC. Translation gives CASSRADISYEQYF.

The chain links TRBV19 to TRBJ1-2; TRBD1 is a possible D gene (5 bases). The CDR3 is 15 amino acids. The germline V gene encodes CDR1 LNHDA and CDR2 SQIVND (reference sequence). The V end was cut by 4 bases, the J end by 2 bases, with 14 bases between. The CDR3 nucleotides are TGTGCCAGTAGTACCCGTGGGGGAGGGAACTATGGCTACACCTTC. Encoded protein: CASSTRGGGNYGYTF. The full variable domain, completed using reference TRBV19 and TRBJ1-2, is DGGITQSPKYLFRKEGQNVTLSCEQNLNHDAMYWYRQDPGQGLRLIYYSQIVNDFQKGDIAEGYSVSREKKESFPLTVTSAQKNPTAFYLCASSTRGGGNYGYTFGSGTRLTVV.

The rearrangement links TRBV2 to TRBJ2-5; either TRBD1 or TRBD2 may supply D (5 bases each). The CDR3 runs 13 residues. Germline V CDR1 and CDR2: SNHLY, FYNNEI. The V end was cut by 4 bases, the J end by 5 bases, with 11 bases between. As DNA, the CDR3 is TGTGCCAGCAGTGTAGAGGGGTCGGAGACCCAGTACTTC. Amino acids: CASSVEGSETQYF.

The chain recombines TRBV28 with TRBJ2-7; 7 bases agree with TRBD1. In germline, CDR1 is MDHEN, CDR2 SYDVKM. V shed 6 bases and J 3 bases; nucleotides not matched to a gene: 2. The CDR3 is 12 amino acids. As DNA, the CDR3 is TGTGCCAGCAGGCGACAGGGCTACGAGCAGTACTTC. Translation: CASRRQGYEQYF.

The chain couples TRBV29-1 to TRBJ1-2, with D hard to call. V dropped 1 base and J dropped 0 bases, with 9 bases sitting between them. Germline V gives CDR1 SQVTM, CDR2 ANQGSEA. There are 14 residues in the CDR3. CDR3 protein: CSVEAGYANYGYTF. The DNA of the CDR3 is TGCAGCGTTGAAGCCGGTTACGCTAACTATGGCTACACCTTC.

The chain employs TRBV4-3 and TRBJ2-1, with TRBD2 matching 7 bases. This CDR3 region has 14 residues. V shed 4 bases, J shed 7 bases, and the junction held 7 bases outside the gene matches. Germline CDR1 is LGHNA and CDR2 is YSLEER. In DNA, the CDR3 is TGCGCCAGCAGCCCGGAGCGGGAAGAAAATGAGCAGTTCTTC. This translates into CASSPEREENEQFF.

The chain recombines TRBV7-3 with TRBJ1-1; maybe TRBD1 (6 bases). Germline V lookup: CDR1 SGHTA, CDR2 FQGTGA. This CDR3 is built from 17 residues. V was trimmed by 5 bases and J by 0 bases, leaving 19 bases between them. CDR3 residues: CASSQPGQGSMNTEAFF. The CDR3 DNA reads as TGTGCCAGCAGCCAACCGGGACAAGGGTCCATGAACACTGAAGCTTTCTTT.

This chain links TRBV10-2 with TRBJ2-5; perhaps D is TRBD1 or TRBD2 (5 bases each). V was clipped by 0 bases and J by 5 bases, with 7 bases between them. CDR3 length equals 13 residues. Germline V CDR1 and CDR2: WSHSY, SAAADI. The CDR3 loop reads CASSESGTETQYF. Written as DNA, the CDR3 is TGCGCCAGCAGTGAGTCCGGGACGGAGACCCAGTACTTC.

The CDR3 here is CSARGQSEAFF. CDR3 bases: TGCAGTGCTAGAGGGCAAAGTGAAGCTTTCTTT. The genes are TRBV20-1 and TRBJ1-1; D call uncertain. Trimming pared 1 base from V and 7 bases from J, leaving 7 bases between. There are 11 residues in the CDR3. From germline, CDR1 is DFQATT and CDR2 SNEGSKA (reference sequence).

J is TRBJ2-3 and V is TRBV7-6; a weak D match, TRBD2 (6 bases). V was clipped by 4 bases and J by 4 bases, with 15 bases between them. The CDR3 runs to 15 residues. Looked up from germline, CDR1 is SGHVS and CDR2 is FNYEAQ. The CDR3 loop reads CASSSFSGRPDTQYF. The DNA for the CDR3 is TGTGCCAGCAGCTCCTTTTCCGGGAGACCAGATACGCAGTATTTT.

CDR3 sequence reads: CASSPPFWRESYEQYF. As DNA, the CDR3 is TGTGCCAGCAGCCCCCCCTTTTGGCGGGAGTCTTACGAGCAGTACTTC. The chain links TRBV7-2 to TRBJ2-7, with TRBD2 matching 7 bases. This CDR3 contains 16 residues. The ends lost 5 bases at V and 4 bases at J; junction bases unmatched: 14. The germline gives CDR1 SGHTA, CDR2 FQGNSA. Drawing the rest from reference TRBV7-2 and TRBJ2-7, the complete variable domain is GAGVSQSPSNKVTEKGKDVELRCDPISGHTALYWYRQSLGQGLEFLIYFQGNSAPDKSGLPSDRFSAERTGGSVSTLTIQRTQQEDSAVYLCASSPPFWRESYEQYFGPGTRLTVT.

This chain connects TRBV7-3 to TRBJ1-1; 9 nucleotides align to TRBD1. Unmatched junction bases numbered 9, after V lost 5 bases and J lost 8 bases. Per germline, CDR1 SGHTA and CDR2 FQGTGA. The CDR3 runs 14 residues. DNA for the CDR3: TGTGCCAGCAGCAACGCGGGGACAGGGCGCGAAGCTTTCTTT. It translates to CASSNAGTGREAFF.

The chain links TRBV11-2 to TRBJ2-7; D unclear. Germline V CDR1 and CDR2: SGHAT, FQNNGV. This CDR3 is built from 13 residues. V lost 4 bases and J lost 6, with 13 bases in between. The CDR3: CASSSLPLIEQYF. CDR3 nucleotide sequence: TGTGCCAGCAGCTCCCTCCCTTTGATCGAGCAGTACTTC. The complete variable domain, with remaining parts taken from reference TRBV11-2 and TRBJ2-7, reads EAGVAQSPRYKIIEKRQSVAFWCNPISGHATLYWYQQILGQGPKLLIQFQNNGVVDDSQLPKDRFSAERLKGVDSTLKIQPAKLEDSAVYLCASSSLPLIEQYFGPGTRLTVT.

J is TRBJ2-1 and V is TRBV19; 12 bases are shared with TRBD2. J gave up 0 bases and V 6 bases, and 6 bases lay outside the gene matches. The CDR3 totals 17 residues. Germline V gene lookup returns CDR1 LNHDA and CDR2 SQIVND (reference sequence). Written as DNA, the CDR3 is TGTGCCAGTAGACTAGCGGGAGGTCTGAGCTCCTACAATGAGCAGTTCTTC. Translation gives CASRLAGGLSSYNEQFF.